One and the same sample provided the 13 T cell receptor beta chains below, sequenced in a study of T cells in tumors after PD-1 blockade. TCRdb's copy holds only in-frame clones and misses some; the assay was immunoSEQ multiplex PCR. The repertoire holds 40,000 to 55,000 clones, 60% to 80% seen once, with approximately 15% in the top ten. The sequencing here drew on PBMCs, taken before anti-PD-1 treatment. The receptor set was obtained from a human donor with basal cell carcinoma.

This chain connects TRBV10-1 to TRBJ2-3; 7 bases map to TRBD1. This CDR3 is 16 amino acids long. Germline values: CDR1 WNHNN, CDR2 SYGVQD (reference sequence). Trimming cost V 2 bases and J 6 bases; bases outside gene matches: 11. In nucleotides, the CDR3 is TGCGCCAGCAGTGAGACGGGACAGCCTGGGCCCGATACGCAGTATTTT. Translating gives CASSETGQPGPDTQYF.

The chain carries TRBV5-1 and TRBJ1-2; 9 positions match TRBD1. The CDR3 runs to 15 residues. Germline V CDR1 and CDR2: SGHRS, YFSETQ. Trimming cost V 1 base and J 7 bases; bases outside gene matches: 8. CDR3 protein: CASSLPLQGAGGYTF. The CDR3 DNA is TGCGCCAGCAGCTTGCCCTTACAGGGGGCGGGTGGCTACACCTTC.

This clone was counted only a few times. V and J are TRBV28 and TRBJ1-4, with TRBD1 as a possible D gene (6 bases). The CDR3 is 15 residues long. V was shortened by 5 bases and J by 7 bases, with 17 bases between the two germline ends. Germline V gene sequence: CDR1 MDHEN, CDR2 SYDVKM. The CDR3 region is CASSHSTGYGEKLFF. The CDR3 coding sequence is TGTGCCAGCAGTCACTCGACAGGATACGGTGAAAAACTGTTTTTT.

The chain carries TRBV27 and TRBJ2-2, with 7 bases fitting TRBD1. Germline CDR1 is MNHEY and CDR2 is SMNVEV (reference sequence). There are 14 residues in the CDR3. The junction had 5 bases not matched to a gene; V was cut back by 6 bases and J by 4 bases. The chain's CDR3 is CASRRDRTTGELFF. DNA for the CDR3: TGTGCCAGCAGACGGGACAGAACCACCGGGGAGCTGTTTTTT.

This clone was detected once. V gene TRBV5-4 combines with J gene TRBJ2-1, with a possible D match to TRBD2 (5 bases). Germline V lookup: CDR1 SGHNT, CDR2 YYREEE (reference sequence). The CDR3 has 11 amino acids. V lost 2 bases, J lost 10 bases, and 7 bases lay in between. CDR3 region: CASSLREEQFF. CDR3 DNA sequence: TGTGCCAGCAGCTTAAGGGAGGAGCAGTTCTTC.

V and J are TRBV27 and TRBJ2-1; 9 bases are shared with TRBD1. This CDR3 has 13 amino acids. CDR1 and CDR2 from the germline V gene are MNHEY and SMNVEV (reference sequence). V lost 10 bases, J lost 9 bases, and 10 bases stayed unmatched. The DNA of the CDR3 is TGTGCCACCGCACAGGGGGCTAGGGCTGAGCAGTTCTTC. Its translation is CATAQGARAEQFF.

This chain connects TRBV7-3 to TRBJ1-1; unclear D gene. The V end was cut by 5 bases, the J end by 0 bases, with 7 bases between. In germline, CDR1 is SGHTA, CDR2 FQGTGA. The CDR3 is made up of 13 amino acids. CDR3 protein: CASSLYMNTEAFF. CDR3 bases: TGTGCCAGCAGCCTATACATGAACACTGAAGCTTTCTTT.

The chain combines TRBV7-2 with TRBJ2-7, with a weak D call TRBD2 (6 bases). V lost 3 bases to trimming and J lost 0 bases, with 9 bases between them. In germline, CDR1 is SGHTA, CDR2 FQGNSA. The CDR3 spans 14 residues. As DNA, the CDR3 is TGTGCCAGCAGCTTCGTAGCGGCCTCCTACGAGCAGTACTTC. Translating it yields CASSFVAASYEQYF. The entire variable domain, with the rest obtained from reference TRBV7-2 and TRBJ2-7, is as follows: GAGVSQSPSNKVTEKGKDVELRCDPISGHTALYWYRQSLGQGLEFLIYFQGNSAPDKSGLPSDRFSAERTGGSVSTLTIQRTQQEDSAVYLCASSFVAASYEQYFGPGTRLTVT.

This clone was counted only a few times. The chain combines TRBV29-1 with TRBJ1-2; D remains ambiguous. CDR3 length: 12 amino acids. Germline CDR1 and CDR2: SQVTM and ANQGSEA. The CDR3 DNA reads TGCGCCCTTCCCGCGCCGGAATATGGCTACACCTTC. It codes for CALPAPEYGYTF.

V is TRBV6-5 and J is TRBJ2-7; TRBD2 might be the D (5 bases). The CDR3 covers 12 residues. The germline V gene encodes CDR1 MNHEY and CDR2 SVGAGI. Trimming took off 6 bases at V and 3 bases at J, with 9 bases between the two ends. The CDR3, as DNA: TGTGCCAGCAGCCGGGAACACTACGAGCAGTACTTC. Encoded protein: CASSREHYEQYF.

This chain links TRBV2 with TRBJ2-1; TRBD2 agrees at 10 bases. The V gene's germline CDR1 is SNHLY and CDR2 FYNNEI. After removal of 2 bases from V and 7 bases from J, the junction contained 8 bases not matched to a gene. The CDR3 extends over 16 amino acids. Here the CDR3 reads CASSEQGLAGVNEQFF. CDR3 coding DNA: TGTGCCAGCAGTGAACAAGGGCTAGCGGGGGTTAATGAGCAGTTCTTC.

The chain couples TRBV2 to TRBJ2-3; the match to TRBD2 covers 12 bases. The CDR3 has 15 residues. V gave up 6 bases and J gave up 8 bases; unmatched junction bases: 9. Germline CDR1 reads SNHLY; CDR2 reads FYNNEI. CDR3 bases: TGTGCCAGCAGGGGCTCTAGCGGGGGGGCCAGTACGCAGTATTTT. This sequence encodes CASRGSSGGASTQYF.

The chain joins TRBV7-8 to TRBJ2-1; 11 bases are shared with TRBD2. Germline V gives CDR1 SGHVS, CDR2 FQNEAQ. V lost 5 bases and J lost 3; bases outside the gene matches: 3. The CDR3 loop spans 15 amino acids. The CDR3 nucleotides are TGTGCCAGCAGCCCCACTAGCGGGAGCTACAATGAGCAGTTCTTC. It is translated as CASSPTSGSYNEQFF.